This TCR beta chain comes out of a study of neoadjuvant anti-PD-1 for oral cavity cancer. Study at large: Around day 43, patients without progression received a fourth nivolumab dose before surgery.

V gave up 2 bases and J gave up 12 bases, with 11 bases separating them. The CDR3 contains 12 residues. Germline V lookup: CDR1 MGHDK, CDR2 SYGVNS. Repertoires were generated with immunoSEQ multiplex PCR, while TCRdb's copy carries only in-frame clones and drops some. This sample has about 42,000 clones, with 77% found just once. Described time point: after neoadjuvant nivolumab, at surgical resection. The patients had HPV-negative, locally advanced oral cavity squamous cell carcinoma. The TCR originated in a person between 40 and 79 years old with oral cavity squamous cell carcinoma. This rearrangement joins TRBV25-1 to TRBJ1-3, with unresolved D. The source material was PBMCs, sampled after nivolumab (anti-PD-1) treatment. The CDR3 here is CASSEGQAFIYF. In DNA form, the CDR3 reads TGTGCCAGCAGTGAAGGGCAGGCTTTCATATATTTT.